This is a list of T cell receptor beta chains from one sample in a study of OX40 agonist ivuxolimab in advanced cancers. Generated by immunoSEQ multiplex PCR, the TCRdb table keeps only in-frame clones and is missing some. The profile covers some 17,000 clones, with approximately 91% appearing a single time and roughly 70% taken by the ten largest. The sample consisted of CD4+ or CD8+ T cells sorted from blood, taken in a trial of the OX40 agonist ivuxolimab. The receptors come from an adult with an advanced solid tumor such as melanoma, head and neck, liver or kidney cancer. Both conserved end residues are part of each CDR3. Fields, in order: D gene, V gene, clone size, J gene, CDR3 protein, CDR3 DNA. A D gene is named only where the DNA matches it firmly. A clone size is listed for some rows: how often the clone was seen (once, few, many), or a class if it is expanded.

d_call: TRBD1
v_call: TRBV7-9
clone_size: .
j_call: TRBJ1-1
cdr3_aa: CASSQNQGVNTEAFF
cdr3_nt: TGTGCCAGCAGCCAAAACCAGGGGGTGAACACTGAAGCTTTCTTT

d_call: .
v_call: TRBV27
clone_size: .
j_call: TRBJ1-1
cdr3_aa: CASSLSRMNTEAFF
cdr3_nt: TGTGCCAGCAGTTTATCACGGATGAACACTGAAGCTTTCTTT

d_call: TRBD2
v_call: TRBV11-2
clone_size: .
j_call: TRBJ2-4
cdr3_aa: CASSLGPFDSGGKNIQYF
cdr3_nt: TGTGCCAGCAGCTTAGGGCCCTTTGATAGCGGGGGTAAAAACATTCAGTACTTC

d_call: .
v_call: TRBV4-3
clone_size: few
j_call: TRBJ2-2
cdr3_aa: CASSQAVLGRNTGELFF
cdr3_nt: TGCGCCAGCAGCCAAGCAGTCCTAGGCCGGAACACCGGGGAGCTGTTTTTT

d_call: TRBD2
v_call: TRBV2
clone_size: .
j_call: TRBJ2-7
cdr3_aa: CASSEGVGTSGRLWYEQYF
cdr3_nt: TGTGCCAGCAGTGAAGGGGTTGGGACTAGCGGGAGATTGTGGTACGAGCAGTACTTC

d_call: TRBD2
v_call: TRBV4-1
clone_size: once
j_call: TRBJ2-7
cdr3_aa: CASSGLADPSYEQYF
cdr3_nt: TGCGCCAGCAGCGGTCTAGCGGACCCTTCCTACGAGCAGTACTTC

d_call: .
v_call: TRBV4-1
clone_size: .
j_call: TRBJ1-3
cdr3_aa: CASSQLRRSSGNTIYF
cdr3_nt: TGCGCCAGCAGCCAATTGCGGAGGAGCTCTGGAAACACCATATATTTT

d_call: .
v_call: TRBV4-1
clone_size: .
j_call: TRBJ1-4
cdr3_aa: CASSQDRGAGNEKLFF
cdr3_nt: TGCGCCAGCAGCCAAGATAGGGGGGCTGGTAATGAAAAACTGTTTTTT

d_call: .
v_call: TRBV30
clone_size: once
j_call: TRBJ2-1
cdr3_aa: CAWSVLYGSEQFF
cdr3_nt: TGTGCCTGGAGTGTACTATACGGCAGTGAGCAGTTCTTC

d_call: .
v_call: TRBV9
clone_size: .
j_call: TRBJ2-2
cdr3_aa: CASSVPREGGTGELFF
cdr3_nt: TGTGCCAGCAGCGTCCCCAGGGAAGGGGGGACCGGGGAGCTGTTTTTT